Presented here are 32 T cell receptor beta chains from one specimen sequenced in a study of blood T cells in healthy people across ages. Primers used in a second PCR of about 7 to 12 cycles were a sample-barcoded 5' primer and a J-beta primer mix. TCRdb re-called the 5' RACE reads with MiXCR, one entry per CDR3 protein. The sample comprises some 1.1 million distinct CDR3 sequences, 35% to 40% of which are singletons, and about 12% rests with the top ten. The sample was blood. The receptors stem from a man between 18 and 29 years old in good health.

The CDR3 DNA reads as TGTGCCAGCAGCCCCCTTAAAGGGGGACCCGGGGAGCTGTTTTTT. It codes for CASSPLKGGPGELFF. The gene calls are TRBV7-2 and TRBJ2-2; tentatively, D is TRBD1 (6 bases). Deletions cut 5 bases from V and 6 bases from J, with 16 bases between. CDR1 is SGHTA, CDR2 FQGNSA, per germline. This CDR3 comprises 15 residues.

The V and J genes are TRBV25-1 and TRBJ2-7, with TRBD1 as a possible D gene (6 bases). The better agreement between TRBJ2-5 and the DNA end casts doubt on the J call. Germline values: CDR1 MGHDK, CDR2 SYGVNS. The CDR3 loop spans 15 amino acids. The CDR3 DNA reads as TGTGCCAGCAGTGAATATGGGGGCCCAATGGAGACCCAGTACTTC. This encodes CASSEYGGPMETQYF.

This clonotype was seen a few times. DNA of the CDR3: TGCAGCGCCGGCAGGACCGGTGACACTGAAGCTTTCTTT. The encoded protein is CSAGRTGDTEAFF. The chain couples TRBV29-1 to TRBJ1-1, with D unresolved. This CDR3 comprises 13 residues. CDR1 SQVTM and CDR2 ANQGSEA come from the germline V gene. Between the trimmed V and J ends, which lost 7 bases and 3 bases, there was a span of 15 bases.

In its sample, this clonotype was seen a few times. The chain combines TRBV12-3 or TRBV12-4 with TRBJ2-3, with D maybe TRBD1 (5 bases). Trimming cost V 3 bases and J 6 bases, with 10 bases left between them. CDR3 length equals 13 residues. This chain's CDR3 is CASSFTRDDTQYF. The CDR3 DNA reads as TGTGCCAGCAGTTTTACCAGGGATGATACGCAGTATTTT.

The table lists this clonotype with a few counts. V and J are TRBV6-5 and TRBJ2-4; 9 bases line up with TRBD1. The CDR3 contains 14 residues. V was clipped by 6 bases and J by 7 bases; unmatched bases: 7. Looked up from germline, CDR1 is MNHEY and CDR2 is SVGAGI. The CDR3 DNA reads TGTGCCAGCAGCCCTAACAGGGGGCTGAACATTCAGTACTTC. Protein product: CASSPNRGLNIQYF.

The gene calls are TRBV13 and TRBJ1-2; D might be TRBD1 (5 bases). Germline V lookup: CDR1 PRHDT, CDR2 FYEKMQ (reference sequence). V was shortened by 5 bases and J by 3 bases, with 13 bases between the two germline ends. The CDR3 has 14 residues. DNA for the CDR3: TGTGCCAGCAGCAGAAAAGGACACCACTATGGCTACACCTTC. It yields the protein CASSRKGHHYGYTF.

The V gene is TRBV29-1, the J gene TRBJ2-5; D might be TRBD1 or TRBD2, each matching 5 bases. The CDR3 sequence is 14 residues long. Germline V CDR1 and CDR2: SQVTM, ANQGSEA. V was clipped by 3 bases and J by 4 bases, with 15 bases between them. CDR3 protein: CSVDPSGARETQYF. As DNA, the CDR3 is TGCAGCGTTGACCCGTCCGGGGCCCGAGAGACCCAGTACTTC.

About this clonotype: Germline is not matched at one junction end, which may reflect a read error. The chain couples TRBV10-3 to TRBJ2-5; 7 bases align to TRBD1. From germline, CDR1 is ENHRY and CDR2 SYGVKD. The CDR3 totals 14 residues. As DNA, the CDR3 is TGTGCCATCAGCCCGACAGGGCTACAAGAGGCCCAGTACTTC. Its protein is CAISPTGLQEAQYF.

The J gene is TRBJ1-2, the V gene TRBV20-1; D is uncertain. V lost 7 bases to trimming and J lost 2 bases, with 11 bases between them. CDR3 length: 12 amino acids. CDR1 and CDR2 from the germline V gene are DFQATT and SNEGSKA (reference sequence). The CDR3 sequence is CSGRMENYGYTF. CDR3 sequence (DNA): TGCAGTGGACGAATGGAGAACTATGGCTACACCTTC.

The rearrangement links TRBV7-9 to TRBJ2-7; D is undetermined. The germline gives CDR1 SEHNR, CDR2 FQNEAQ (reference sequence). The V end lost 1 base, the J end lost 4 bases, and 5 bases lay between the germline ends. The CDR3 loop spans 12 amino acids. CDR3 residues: CASSLEWYEQYF. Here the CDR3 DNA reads TGTGCCAGCAGCTTAGAGTGGTACGAGCAGTACTTC.

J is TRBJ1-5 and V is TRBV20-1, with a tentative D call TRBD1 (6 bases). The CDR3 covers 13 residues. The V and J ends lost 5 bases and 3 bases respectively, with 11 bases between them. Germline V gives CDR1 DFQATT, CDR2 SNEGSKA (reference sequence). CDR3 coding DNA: TGCAGTGCTTTTGGACAGCCCAATCAGCCCCAGCATTTT. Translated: CSAFGQPNQPQHF.

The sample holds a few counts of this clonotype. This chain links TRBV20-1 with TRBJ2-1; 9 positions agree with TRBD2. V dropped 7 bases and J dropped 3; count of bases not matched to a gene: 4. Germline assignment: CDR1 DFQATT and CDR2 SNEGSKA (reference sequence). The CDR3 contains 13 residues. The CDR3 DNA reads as TGCAGTGGGGCTAGCGGGGTCTACAATGAGCAGTTCTTC. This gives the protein CSGASGVYNEQFF.

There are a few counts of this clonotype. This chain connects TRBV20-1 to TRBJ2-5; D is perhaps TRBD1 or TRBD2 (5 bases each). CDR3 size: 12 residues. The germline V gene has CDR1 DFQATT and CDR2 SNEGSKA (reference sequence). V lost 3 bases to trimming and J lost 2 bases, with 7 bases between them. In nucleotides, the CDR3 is TGCAGTGCTAGCGGGGCTCAAGAGACCCAGTACTTC. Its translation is CSASGAQETQYF.

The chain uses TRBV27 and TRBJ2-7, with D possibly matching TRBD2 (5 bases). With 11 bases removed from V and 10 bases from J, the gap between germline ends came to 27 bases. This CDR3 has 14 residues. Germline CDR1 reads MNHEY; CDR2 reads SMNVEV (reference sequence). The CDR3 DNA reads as TGTGCCTCCTCCTTCTGGGGAGACCAAGAGAACCAGTACTTC. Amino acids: CASSFWGDQENQYF.

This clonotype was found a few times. In nucleotides, the CDR3 is TGTGCCAGCAGTGAACAGGGATCAACTAATGAAAAACTGTTTTTT. This encodes CASSEQGSTNEKLFF. V is TRBV2 and J is TRBJ1-4, with a possible D match to TRBD1 (5 bases). The CDR3 sequence is 15 residues long. Trimming stripped 2 bases from V and 0 bases from J, with 7 bases between. The germline V gene encodes CDR1 SNHLY and CDR2 FYNNEI.

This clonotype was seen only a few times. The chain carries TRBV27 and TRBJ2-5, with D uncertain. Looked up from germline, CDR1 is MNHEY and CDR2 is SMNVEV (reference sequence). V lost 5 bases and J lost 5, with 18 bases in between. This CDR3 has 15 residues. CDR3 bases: TGTGCCAGCAGTACCACCAACTACCTACCGGAGACCCAGTACTTC. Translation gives CASSTTNYLPETQYF.

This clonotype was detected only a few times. The CDR3 bases are TGCGCCAGCAGCCCTTCAGGGGCGGGGGACACTGAAGCTTTCTTT. It translates to CASSPSGAGDTEAFF. The genes are TRBV4-3 and TRBJ1-1; tentative D call: TRBD1 (6 bases). The CDR3 runs 15 residues. CDR1 is LGHNA and CDR2 is YSLEER in the germline V gene. V was pared by 4 bases and J by 3 bases, with 15 bases between.

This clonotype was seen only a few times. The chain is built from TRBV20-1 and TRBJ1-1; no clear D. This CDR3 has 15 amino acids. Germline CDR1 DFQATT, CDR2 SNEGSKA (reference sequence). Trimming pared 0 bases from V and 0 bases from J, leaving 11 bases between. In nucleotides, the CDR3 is TGCAGTGCTAGAGATCTGGGCAGGTTGAACACTGAAGCTTTCTTT. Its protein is CSARDLGRLNTEAFF.

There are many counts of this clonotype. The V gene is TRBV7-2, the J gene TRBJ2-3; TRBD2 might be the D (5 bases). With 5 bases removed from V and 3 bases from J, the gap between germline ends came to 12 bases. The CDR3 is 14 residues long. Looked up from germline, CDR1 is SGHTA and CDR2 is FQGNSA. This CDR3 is CASSPGRGTDTQYF. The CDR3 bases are TGTGCCAGCAGCCCCGGCCGAGGGACAGATACGCAGTATTTT. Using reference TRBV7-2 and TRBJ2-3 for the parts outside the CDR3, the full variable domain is GAGVSQSPSNKVTEKGKDVELRCDPISGHTALYWYRQSLGQGLEFLIYFQGNSAPDKSGLPSDRFSAERTGGSVSTLTIQRTQQEDSAVYLCASSPGRGTDTQYFGPGTRLTVL.

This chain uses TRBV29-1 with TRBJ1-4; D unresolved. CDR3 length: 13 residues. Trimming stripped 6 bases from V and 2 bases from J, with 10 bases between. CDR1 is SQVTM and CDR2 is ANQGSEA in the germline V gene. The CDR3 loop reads CSVGSRTNEKLFF. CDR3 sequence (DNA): TGCAGCGTGGGTTCCAGGACTAATGAAAAACTGTTTTTT.

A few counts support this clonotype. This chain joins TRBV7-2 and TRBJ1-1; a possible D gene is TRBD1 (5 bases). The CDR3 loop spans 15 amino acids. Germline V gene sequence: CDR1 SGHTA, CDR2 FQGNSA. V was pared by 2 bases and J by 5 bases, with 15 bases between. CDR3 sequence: CASSLHLQGGTEAFF. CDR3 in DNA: TGTGCCAGCAGCTTACATCTGCAGGGAGGGACTGAAGCTTTCTTT.

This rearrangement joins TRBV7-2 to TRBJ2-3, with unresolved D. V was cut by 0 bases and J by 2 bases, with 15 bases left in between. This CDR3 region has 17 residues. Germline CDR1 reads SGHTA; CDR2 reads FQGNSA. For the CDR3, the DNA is TGTGCCAGCAGCTTAGCAGAGGCGGTTAAGTTCACAGATACGCAGTATTTT. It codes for CASSLAEAVKFTDTQYF.

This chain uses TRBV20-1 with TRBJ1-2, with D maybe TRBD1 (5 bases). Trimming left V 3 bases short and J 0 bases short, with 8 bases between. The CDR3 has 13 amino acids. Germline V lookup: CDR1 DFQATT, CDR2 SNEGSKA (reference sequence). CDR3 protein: CSARGPPNYGYTF. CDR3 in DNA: TGCAGTGCTAGGGGGCCCCCTAACTATGGCTACACCTTC.

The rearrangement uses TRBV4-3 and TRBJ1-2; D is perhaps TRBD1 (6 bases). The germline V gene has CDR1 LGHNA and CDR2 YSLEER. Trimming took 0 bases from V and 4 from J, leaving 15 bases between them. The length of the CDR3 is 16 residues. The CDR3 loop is CASSQDWAGVGYGYTF. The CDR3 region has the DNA TGCGCCAGCAGCCAAGATTGGGCAGGGGTCGGCTATGGCTACACCTTC.

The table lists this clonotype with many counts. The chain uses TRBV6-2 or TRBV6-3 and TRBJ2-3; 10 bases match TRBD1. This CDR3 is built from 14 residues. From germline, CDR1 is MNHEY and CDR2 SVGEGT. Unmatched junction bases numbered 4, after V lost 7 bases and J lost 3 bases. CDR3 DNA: TGTGCCAGCAAGGGACAGGGGCATACAGATACGCAGTATTTT. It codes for CASKGQGHTDTQYF.

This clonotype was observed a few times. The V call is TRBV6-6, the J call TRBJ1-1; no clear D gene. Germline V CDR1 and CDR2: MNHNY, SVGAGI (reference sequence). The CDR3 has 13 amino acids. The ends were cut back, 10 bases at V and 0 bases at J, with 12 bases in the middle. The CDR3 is CAIAPYMNTEAFF. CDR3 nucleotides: TGTGCCATCGCGCCTTACATGAACACTGAAGCTTTCTTT.

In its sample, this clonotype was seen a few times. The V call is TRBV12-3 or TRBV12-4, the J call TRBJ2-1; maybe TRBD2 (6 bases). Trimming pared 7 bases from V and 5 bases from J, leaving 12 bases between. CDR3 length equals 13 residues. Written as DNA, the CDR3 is TGTGCCAGCAAGCGCGGGGAGGACAATGAGCAGTTCTTC. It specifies CASKRGEDNEQFF.

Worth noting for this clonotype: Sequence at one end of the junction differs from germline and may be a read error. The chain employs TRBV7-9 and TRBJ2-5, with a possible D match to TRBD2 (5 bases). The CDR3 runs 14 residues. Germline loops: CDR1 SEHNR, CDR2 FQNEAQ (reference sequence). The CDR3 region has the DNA TGTACCAGCAGCTTCATAGGAGGCCAAGAGACCCAGTACTTC. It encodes CTSSFIGGQETQYF.

The CDR3 region is CASSPTGGPYNEQFF. The DNA of the CDR3 is TGCGCCAGCAGCCCTACAGGGGGCCCTTACAATGAGCAGTTCTTC. The chain combines TRBV5-1 with TRBJ2-1, with 9 bases identical to TRBD1. The length of the CDR3 is 15 residues. CDR1 and CDR2 from the germline V gene are SGHRS and YFSETQ. The V and J ends lost 4 bases and 4 bases, in that order; junction bases with no gene match: 6.

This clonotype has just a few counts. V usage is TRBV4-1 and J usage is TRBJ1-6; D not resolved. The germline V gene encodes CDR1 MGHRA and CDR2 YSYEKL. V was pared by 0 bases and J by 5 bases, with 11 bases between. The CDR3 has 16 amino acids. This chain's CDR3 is CASSQEKGTDNSPLHF. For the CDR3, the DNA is TGCGCCAGCAGCCAAGAGAAGGGAACGGATAATTCACCCCTCCACTTT.

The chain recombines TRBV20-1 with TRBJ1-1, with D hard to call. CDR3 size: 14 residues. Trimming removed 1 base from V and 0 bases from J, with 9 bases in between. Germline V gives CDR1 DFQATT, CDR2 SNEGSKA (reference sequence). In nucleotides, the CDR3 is TGCAGTGCTAGAGGCCACACATTGAACACTGAAGCTTTCTTT. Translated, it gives CSARGHTLNTEAFF.

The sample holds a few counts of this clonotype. The chain's CDR3 is CASSLLTGGTDTQYF. CDR3 nucleotide sequence: TGCGCCAGCAGCCTGCTGACAGGTGGGACAGATACGCAGTATTTT. The chain uses TRBV4-3 and TRBJ2-3, with D possibly matching TRBD1 (6 bases). The V gene's germline CDR1 is LGHNA and CDR2 YSLEER. This CDR3 contains 15 residues. Trimming took 4 bases from V and 3 from J, leaving 14 bases between them.